This T cell receptor beta chain came from a study of human T cells and chemical hapten exposure. This clonotype was counted a few times. Within the library, unique molecular identifiers were attached to each individual cDNA molecule. One entry per CDR3 protein, called by TCRdb with MiXCR from the RACE reads. This sample has 180,000 or so distinct CDR3 sequences; 20% to 25% occur once, and the top ten carry approximately 6.7%. Germline V gives CDR1 MNHEY, CDR2 SVGEGT. This CDR3 comprises 14 residues. Trimming took off 6 bases at V and 3 bases at J, with 11 bases between the two ends. Time point: patch test 1, 2 weeks after DPC sensitization. Treatment of the sample: therapeutic diphenylcyclopropenone sensitization with weekly scalp DPC.

Sequenced here: whole blood, sampled in connection with sensitization to the hapten diphenylcyclopropenone (DPC). The receptor was isolated from a woman in her forties or fifties with alopecia areata. Some clones in this sample may be carry-over from other donors' samples. The chain links TRBV6-2 or TRBV6-3 to TRBJ1-4; D not resolved. The CDR3 DNA is TGTGCCAGCAGCCCCAGCGGGGCTAATGAAAAACTGTTTTTT. Its translation is CASSPSGANEKLFF.